The TCR beta chain under discussion was sequenced for a study of vaccination and CD4 T cells after COVID-19. Overall study: A median of around 70 days (range 14 to 241) separated dose two from the taking of post-vaccine samples. As control conditions, cultures were given either a CEFX pool serving as positive control, an HIV-1 Nef pool, or no peptide at all.

Remarks on this clonotype: Its specificity is unknown.

Sequence data for DNA of cultured CD4+ T cells were generated by the Oncomine TCR Beta short-read assay. The genomic DNA was obtained from cultured CD4+ T cells by extraction with the QIAamp micro DNA kit. TCRdb re-called the PCR reads through MiXCR, storing one row per CDR3 protein. The data show about 2,000 distinct CDR3 sequences, 50% to 65% seen once. Noted treatment: roughly ten-day PBMC culture with coronavirus spike peptide pools or control peptides (ViraFEST assay). After expanding antigen-specific T cells with peptide pools, ViraFEST sequenced their TCRs. The CDR3 spans 18 residues. Deletions cut 5 bases from V and 4 bases from J, with 26 bases between. Germline V gene data show CDR1 as SEHNR and CDR2 as FQNEAQ (reference sequence).

The sequence was collected from a human donor who had recovered from COVID-19. V is TRBV7-9 and J is TRBJ1-2; TRBD1 might be the D (6 bases). The sample was CD4+ T cells from blood, cultured in vitro, taken after SARS-CoV-2 vaccination. The CDR3 sequence: CASSRSTGTGQLVYGYTF. CDR3 nucleotides: TGTGCCAGCAGCCGATCGACCGGGACGGGACAATTAGTCTATGGCTACACCTTC.